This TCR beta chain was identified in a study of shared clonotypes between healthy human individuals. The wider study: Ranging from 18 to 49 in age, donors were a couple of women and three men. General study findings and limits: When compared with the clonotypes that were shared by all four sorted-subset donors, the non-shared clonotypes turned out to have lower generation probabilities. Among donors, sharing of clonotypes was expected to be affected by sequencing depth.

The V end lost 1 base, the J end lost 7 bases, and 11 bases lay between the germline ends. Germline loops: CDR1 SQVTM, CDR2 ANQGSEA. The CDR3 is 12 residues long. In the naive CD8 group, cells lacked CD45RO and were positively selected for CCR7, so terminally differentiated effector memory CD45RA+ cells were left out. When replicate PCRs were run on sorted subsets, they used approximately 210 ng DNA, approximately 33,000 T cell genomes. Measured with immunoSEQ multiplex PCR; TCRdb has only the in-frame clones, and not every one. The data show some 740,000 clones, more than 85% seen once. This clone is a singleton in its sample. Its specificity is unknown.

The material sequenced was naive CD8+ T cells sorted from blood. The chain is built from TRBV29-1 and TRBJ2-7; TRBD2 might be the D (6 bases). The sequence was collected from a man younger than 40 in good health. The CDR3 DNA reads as TGCAGCGTTGAAGGCGGGACGGGGGAGCAGTACTTC. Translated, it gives CSVEGGTGEQYF.